This TCR beta chain came from a study of blood T cells in healthy people across ages. Next came a second PCR, run for about 6 to 12 cycles, which used a sample-barcoded 5' primer along with a J-beta primer mix. A single record per CDR3 protein comes from TCRdb applying MiXCR to the 5' RACE reads. The sample holds about 650,000 distinct CDR3 sequences, 32% seen once. The CDR3 consists of 15 residues. V was shortened by 2 bases and J by 5 bases, with 14 bases between the two germline ends. Sample: blood. The gene calls are TRBV12-3 or TRBV12-4 and TRBJ2-3; D is unclear. This clonotype was obtained from a woman older than 75 in good health. The CDR3 sequence: CASSLLGSPQDTQYF. CDR3 coding DNA: TGTGCCAGCAGTTTACTGGGCAGTCCACAAGATACGCAGTATTTT.